This TCR beta chain was captured by sequencing in a study of cytomegalovirus exposure and HLA in healthy donors. Study-level background: An analysis done earlier identified some 120 million unique TCR beta sequences from 190 million or so T cells. General observations from the study: Immune exposure information available was restricted to CMV serostatus. Analysis performed later found roughly 17,000 TCR beta sequences associated with HLA alleles at 0.05 false discovery rate. In a later analysis, several top co-occurrence clusters appeared linked to parvovirus B19, influenza, CMV and Epstein-Barr virus.

As concerns this clone: Antigen unknown.

The CDR3 is 20 amino acids. Trimming left V 1 base short and J 0 bases short, with 22 bases between. Germline CDR1 is MGHRA and CDR2 is YSYEKL. PCR amplification relied on 60 Vbeta primers (plus 13 Jbeta primers). Using immunoSEQ multiplex PCR, the repertoire was profiled, and TCRdb retains in-frame clones only, with some absent. The table has roughly 110,000 clones, approximately 80% seen once. The clonotype was recovered from a man aged 50-59 years in good health and CMV-seronegative. The chain uses TRBV4-1 and TRBJ2-4; D is perhaps TRBD1 (6 bases). Sequenced sample: PBMCs. CDR3 DNA: TGCGCCAGCAGCCAAGTTCTGGACAGCGTTAAGGCACTAGCCAAAAACATTCAGTACTTC. Protein sequence: CASSQVLDSVKALAKNIQYF.